This T cell receptor beta chain came from a study of identical twins. Whole-study results and caveats: Compared with models, monozygotic twins showed more out-of-frame TCR alpha sharing. Its conclusions, products of cross-sectional statistical analysis, did not come from following the same donors.

Comments on this clonotype: The antigen is undetermined.

Trimming pared 1 base from V and 0 bases from J, leaving 15 bases between. This CDR3 is built from 17 residues. Per germline, CDR1 SGHDT and CDR2 YYEEEE. TCRdb redid the calling of the 5' RACE reads with MiXCR, one entry per CDR3 protein. The repertoire includes fewer than 450,000 distinct CDR3 sequences, approximately 8.7% of them detected once, and 7.5% to 9.5% sits in the top ten. Sequenced sample: naive T cells sorted from blood. This receptor was taken from a woman between 50 and 59 years old in good health. This sequence joins TRBV5-6 and TRBJ2-3; a weak D match, TRBD1 (6 bases). The CDR3 coding sequence is TGTGCCAGCAGCTTGAAGGGGTCAGGGGCCAGCACAGATACGCAGTATTTT. It specifies CASSLKGSGASTDTQYF.